This TCR beta chain emerged from a study of cytomegalovirus exposure and HLA in healthy donors. Study results and caveats: Among TCR sequences, most were rare, though some public TCRs appeared in many donors. It was reported in a later analysis that an Asian-associated ancestry cluster showed fewer N-insertions than the approximately 670-donor mean. When analyzed later, a missense DCLRE1C variant was found to be linked to TCR beta V- and J-gene trimming.

Germline V gene data show CDR1 as ENHRY and CDR2 as SYGVKD. Deletions cut 4 bases from V and 1 base from J, with 12 bases between. This CDR3 spans 15 amino acids. Vbeta (60) and Jbeta (13) primers were used in the PCR. TCRdb keeps only in-frame clones here, not all; method: immunoSEQ multiplex PCR. Here the sample spans about 89,000 clones, approximately 81% being singletons. About this clone itself: Its cognate antigen is unknown.

This receptor was obtained from a man between 35 and 55 years old in good health and CMV-seropositive. Sequenced input: PBMCs. The chain couples TRBV10-3 to TRBJ2-3, with a tentative D call TRBD2 (7 bases). Here the CDR3 reads CAISGGGARTDTQYF. In DNA, the CDR3 is TGTGCCATCAGTGGTGGGGGGGCGCGCACAGATACGCAGTATTTT.